Listed below are T cell receptor beta chains from one sample, sequenced in a study of T cells in Graves' hyperthyroidism and ophthalmopathy. MiXCR, applied by TCRdb to the multiplex PCR reads, yields one record per CDR3 protein. The data show 250,000 or so distinct CDR3 sequences, roughly 15% seen once. Source material: blood. Receptors were obtained from a woman aged 40 to 50 with Graves' hyperthyroidism that later progressed to Graves' ophthalmopathy. CDR3s include the opening cysteine and the closing phenylalanine or tryptophan. D genes are given only for firm matches.

v_call	d_call	cdr3_aa
TRBV9	TRBD1	CASSSTSGQGATGELFF
TRBV6-2/TRBV6-3	TRBD2	CASRLAGAYYEQYF
TRBV7-3	TRBD2	CASSKGRADTQYF
TRBV4-2	NA	CASSQGPGDTEAFF
TRBV5-1	TRBD2	CASSLWGEGHETQYF
TRBV28	NA	CASSFLRSGHEQFF
TRBV28	NA	CASSSSRGTGTDTQYF
TRBV28	TRBD1	CASSTPGQGYSNQPQHF
TRBV2	TRBD2	CASTPASLAGDSYNEQFF
TRBV12-3/TRBV12-4	NA	CASSLEGNTEAFF
TRBV29-1	TRBD1	CSVDRGRTGELFF
TRBV6-1	TRBD1	CASTGTGFEKLFF
TRBV6-1	NA	CASRDGLSRPDTQYF
TRBV6-1	TRBD1	CASSGQGKAYNEQFF
TRBV4-1	TRBD2	CASSLRLGGDEQFF
TRBV5-1	TRBD2	CASSWALSGRKADTQYF
TRBV10-3	TRBD1	CAISGTGGETQYF
TRBV7-2	TRBD2	CASSAYFAGGYEQYF